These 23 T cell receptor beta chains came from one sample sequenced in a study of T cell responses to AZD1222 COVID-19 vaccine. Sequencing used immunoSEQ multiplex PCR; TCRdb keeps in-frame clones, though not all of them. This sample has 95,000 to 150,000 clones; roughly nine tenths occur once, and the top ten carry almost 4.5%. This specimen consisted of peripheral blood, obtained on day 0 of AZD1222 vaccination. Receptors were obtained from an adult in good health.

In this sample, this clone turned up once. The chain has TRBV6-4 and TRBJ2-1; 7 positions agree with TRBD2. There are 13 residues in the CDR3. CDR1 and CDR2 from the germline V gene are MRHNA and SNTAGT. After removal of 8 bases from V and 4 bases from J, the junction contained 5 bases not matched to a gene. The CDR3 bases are TGTGCCAGCGGGAGCGGGAATTACAATGAGCAGTTCTTC. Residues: CASGSGNYNEQFF.

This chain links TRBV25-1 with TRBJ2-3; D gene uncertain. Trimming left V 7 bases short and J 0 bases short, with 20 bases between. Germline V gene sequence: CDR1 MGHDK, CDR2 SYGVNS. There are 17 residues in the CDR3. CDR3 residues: CASIPWATVSSTDTQYF. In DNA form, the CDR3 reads TGTGCCAGCATCCCTTGGGCCACCGTAAGTAGCACAGATACGCAGTATTTT.

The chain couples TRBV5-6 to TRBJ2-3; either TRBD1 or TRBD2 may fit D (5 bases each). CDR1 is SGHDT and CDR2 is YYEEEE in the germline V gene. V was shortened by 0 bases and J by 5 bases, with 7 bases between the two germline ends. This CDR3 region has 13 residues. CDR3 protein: CASSLAGGDTQYF. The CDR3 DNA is TGTGCCAGCAGCTTGGCTGGGGGAGATACGCAGTATTTT.

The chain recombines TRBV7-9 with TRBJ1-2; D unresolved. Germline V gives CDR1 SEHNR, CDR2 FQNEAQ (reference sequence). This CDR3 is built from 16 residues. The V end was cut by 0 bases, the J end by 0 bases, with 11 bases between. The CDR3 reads CASSLALESTNYGYTF. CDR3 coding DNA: TGTGCCAGCAGCTTAGCCCTTGAATCCACTAACTATGGCTACACCTTC. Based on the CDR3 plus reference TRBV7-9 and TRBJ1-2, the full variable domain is DTGVSQNPRHKITKRGQNVTFRCDPISEHNRLYWYRQTLGQGPEFLTYFQNEAQLEKSRLLSDRFSAERPKGSFSTLEIQRTEQGDSAMYLCASSLALESTNYGYTFGSGTRLTVV.

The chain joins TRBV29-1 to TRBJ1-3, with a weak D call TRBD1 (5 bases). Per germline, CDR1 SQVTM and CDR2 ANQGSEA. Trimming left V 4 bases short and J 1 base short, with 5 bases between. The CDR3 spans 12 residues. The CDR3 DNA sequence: TGCAGCGTTGCAGGGTCTGGAAACACCATATATTTT. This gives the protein CSVAGSGNTIYF.

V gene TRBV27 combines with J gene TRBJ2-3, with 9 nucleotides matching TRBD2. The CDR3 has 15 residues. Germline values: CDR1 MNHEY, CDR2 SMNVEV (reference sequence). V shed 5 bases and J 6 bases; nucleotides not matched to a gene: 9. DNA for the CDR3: TGTGCCAGCAGTCGCCCCGGGACTAGCAGGGATACGCAGTATTTT. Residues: CASSRPGTSRDTQYF.

DNA for the CDR3: TGTGCCAGCAGCCAAGTACACACCGTTAGGGGGGTCACTGAAGCTTTCTTT. Translating gives CASSQVHTVRGVTEAFF. The V call is TRBV14, the J call TRBJ1-1; weak D call: TRBD1 (6 bases). This CDR3 comprises 17 residues. The germline gives CDR1 SGHDN, CDR2 FVKESK. V was shortened by 1 base and J by 4 bases, with 19 bases between the two germline ends.

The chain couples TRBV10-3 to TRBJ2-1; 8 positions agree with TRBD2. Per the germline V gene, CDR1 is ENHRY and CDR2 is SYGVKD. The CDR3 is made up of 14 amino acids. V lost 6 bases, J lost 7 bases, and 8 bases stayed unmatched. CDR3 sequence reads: CAISPGLELNEQFF. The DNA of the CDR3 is TGTGCCATCAGCCCGGGACTAGAGTTAAATGAGCAGTTCTTC.

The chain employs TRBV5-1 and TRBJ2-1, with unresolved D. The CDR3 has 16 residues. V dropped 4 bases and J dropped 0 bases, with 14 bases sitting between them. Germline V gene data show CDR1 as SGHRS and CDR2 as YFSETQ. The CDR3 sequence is CASSGRLLSSYNEQFF. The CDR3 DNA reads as TGCGCCAGCAGCGGAAGACTCTTAAGCTCCTACAATGAGCAGTTCTTC.

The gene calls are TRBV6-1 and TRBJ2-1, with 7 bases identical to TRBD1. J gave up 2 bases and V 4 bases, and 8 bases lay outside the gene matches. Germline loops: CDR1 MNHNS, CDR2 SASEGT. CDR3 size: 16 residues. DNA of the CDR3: TGTGCCAGCAGTGTCCCGGGACAGCGACCCTACAATGAGCAGTTCTTC. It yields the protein CASSVPGQRPYNEQFF.

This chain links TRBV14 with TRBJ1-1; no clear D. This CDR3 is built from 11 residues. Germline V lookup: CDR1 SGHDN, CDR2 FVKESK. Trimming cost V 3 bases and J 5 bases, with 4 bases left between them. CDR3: CASSQGTEAFF. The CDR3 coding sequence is TGTGCCAGCAGCCAGGGGACTGAAGCTTTCTTT.

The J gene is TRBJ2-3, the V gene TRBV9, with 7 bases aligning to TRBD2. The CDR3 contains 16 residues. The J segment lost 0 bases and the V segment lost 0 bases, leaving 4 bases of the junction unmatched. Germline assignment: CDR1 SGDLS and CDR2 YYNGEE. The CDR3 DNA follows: TGTGCCAGCAGCGTAGAGAGACTAGCCAGCACAGATACGCAGTATTTT. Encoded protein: CASSVERLASTDTQYF.

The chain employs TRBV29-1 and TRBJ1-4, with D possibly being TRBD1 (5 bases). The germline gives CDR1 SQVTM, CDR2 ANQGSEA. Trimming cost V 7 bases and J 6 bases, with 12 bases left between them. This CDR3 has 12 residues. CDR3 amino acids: CSAGLEYEKLFF. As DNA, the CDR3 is TGCAGCGCGGGACTTGAATATGAAAAACTGTTTTTT.

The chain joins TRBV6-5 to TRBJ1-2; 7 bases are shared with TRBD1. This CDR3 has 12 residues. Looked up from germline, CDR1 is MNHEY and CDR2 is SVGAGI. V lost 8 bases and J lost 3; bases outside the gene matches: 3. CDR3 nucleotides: TGTGCCAGCGGGGACAGTTACTATGGCTACACCTTC. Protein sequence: CASGDSYYGYTF.

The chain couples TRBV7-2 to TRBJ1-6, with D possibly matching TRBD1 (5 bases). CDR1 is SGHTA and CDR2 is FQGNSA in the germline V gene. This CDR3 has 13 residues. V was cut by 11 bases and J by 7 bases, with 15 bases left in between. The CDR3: CAGGTGPNSPLHF. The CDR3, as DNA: TGTGCCGGGGGGACCGGGCCAAATTCACCCCTCCACTTT.

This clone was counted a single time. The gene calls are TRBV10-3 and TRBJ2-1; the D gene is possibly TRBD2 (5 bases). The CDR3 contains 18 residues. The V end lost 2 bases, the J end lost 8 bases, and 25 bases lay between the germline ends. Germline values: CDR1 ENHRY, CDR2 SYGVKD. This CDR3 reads CAISEAPLVVERRYEQFF. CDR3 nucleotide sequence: TGTGCCATCAGTGAGGCCCCCCTGGTAGTCGAGAGGAGGTATGAGCAGTTCTTC.

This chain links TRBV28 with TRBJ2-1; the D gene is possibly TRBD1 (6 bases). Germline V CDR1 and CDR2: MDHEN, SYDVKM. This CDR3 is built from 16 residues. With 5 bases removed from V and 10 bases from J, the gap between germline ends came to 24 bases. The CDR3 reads CASSIPPPGAGIEQFF. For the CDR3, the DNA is TGTGCCAGCAGTATCCCCCCCCCAGGGGCAGGGATAGAGCAGTTCTTC. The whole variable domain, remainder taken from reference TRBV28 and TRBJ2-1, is DVKVTQSSRYLVKRTGEKVFLECVQDMDHENMFWYRQDPGLGLRLIYFSYDVKMKEKGDIPEGYSVSREKKERFSLILESASTNQTSMYLCASSIPPPGAGIEQFFGPGTRLTVL.

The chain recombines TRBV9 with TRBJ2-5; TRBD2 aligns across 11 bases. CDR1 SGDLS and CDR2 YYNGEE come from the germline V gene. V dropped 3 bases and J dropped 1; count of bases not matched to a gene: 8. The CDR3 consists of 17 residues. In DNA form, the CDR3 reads TGTGCCAGCAGCGATGGGACTAGCGGCCGGATCCAAGAGACCCAGTACTTC. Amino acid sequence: CASSDGTSGRIQETQYF.

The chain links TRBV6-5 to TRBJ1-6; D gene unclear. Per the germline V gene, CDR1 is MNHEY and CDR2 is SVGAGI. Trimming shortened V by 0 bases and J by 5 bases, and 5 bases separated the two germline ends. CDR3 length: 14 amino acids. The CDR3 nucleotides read TGTGCCAGCAGTTACTCTAGTCATAATTCACCCCTCCACTTT. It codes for CASSYSSHNSPLHF.

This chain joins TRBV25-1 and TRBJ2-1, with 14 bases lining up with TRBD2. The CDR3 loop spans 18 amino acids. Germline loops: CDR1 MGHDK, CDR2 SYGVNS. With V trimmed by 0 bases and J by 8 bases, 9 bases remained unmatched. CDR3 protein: CASSEYMGTSGSRDEQFF. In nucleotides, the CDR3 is TGTGCCAGCAGTGAATATATGGGGACTAGCGGGAGTCGGGATGAGCAGTTCTTC.

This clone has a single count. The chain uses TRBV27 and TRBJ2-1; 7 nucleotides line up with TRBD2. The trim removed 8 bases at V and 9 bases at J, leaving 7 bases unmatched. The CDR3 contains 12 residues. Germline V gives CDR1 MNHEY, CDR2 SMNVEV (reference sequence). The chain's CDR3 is CASGRGVGEQFF. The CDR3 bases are TGTGCCAGCGGACGGGGGGTTGGTGAGCAGTTCTTC.

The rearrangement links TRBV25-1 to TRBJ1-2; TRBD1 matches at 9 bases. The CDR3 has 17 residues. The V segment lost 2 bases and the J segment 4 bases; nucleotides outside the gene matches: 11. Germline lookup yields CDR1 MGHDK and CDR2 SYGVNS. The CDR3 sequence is CASSEAGTGSPFYGYTF. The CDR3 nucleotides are TGTGCCAGCAGTGAAGCCGGGACAGGGTCGCCCTTCTATGGCTACACCTTC.

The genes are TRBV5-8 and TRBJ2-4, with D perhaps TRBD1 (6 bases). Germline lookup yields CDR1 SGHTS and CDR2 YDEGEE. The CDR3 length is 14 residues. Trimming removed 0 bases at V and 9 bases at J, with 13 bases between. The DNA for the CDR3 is TGTGCCAGCAGCTTGGGGACAGCCAGGAGCATTCAGTACTTC. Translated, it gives CASSLGTARSIQYF.